This T cell receptor beta chain was retrieved from a study of control samples from healthy donors and cancer patients. Repertoires were generated with immunoSEQ multiplex PCR, while TCRdb's copy carries only in-frame clones and drops some. The sample lists about 67,000 clones, 80% to 90% occurring once. The V gene lost 1 base and the J gene lost 5 bases, with 8 bases spanning the gap. Germline CDR1 is SGHNT and CDR2 is YYREEE (reference sequence). The CDR3 sequence is 13 residues long. The sequence was obtained from a woman aged 45-60 years with head and neck cancer. J is TRBJ2-3 and V is TRBV5-4; D not certain. Sample: PBMCs. This chain's CDR3 is CASSLSPGDTQYF. CDR3 sequence (DNA): TGTGCCAGCAGCTTGAGTCCTGGAGATACGCAGTATTTT.